The T cell receptor (beta chain) described here comes from a study of early T cells in non-severe SARS-CoV-2 infection (TCRdb year 2021). About the study as a whole: Because TCR sequencing was done on bulk RNA from unsorted whole blood, the alpha and beta chains could not be paired.

To prepare the library, 5' RACE was applied. The listed sequencing device is NextSeq 500. To correct for sequencing error and PCR bias, the TCR library protocol tagged individual cDNA molecules with unique molecular identifiers. Both TCR alpha and beta chains were sequenced, and tight co-correlation was observed between alpha and beta sequence abundances in each sample. Processing in the source paper ran as follows. Decombinator V4 was used to perform V gene, J gene and CDR3 annotation of TCR sequences. Expanded TCRs were defined as changing significantly between any two time points under a Poisson model with p below 0.0001. Abundances of TCRs were expressed as counts per million after normalisation to the total number of TCRs sequenced in each sample. MAIT TCRs were defined by TRAV1-2 paired with TRAJ12, TRAJ20 or TRAJ33, and iNKT TCRs by TRAV10 paired with TRAJ18. A search of VDJdb, accessed on 1 November 2021, was run for TCRs annotated to CMV, EBV and SARS-CoV-2, with TCRs annotated for multiple antigens excluded. TCRdb applied fastp at Q25 and MiXCR to the public reads, then kept only in-frame beta chains. One record per CDR3 amino acid sequence lists the most common genes and DNA. TCRdb's processing, not the study's, gives the V and J calls here. In all, the sample holds some 80,000 distinct CDR3 sequences, and roughly 5.3% of those were seen once. The ten largest clones represent roughly 7.3% of the sample.

The germline V gene yields MGHRA for CDR1 and YSYEKL for CDR2. Including cysteine and phenylalanine, the CDR3 has 16 amino acids. This entry keeps only the CDR3 DNA: 48 bases, framed from base 1. Between the V and J ends, shortened by 5 bases and 3 bases respectively, the junction contains 17 bases. The study was a case-control design nested within a healthcare worker cohort in London, UK, with weekly nasopharyngeal swab PCR tests and blood sampling. Between 23 and 31 March 2020, the week of the UK lockdown, healthcare workers were enrolled and then followed up weekly for as long as 16 weeks. Here is what the overall study found, with its caveats: VDJdb matching was skewed toward anti-spike CD8 responses, so virus-specific expansions were likely underestimated and private and CD4 specificities were missed.

This clonotype came up a few times. Its antigen is not yet known. Qualities for individual bases were not recorded, and no much larger clone is one base off. The sample was whole blood, taken at baseline. The V gene is TRBV4-1 and the J gene is TRBJ1-5; TRBD1 is a weak D gene call, 5 bases matching. This TCR was sampled from an adult who was a healthcare worker with PCR-confirmed SARS-CoV-2 infection or an uninfected control (not recorded which). The base sequence is TGCGCCAGCAGCAATCTTGGGGGGAGTAACAATCAGCCCCAGCATTTT. Translated, this gives CASSNLGGSNNQPQHF.